The entry that follows covers one T cell receptor beta chain sequence. Its antigen is as yet unknown. One junction end disagrees with the germline gene, perhaps due to a read error. These data belong to a study of blood T cells in healthy people across ages. General observations from the study: With age, beta diversity per million T cells declined roughly linearly, significantly by about 40. The long-lived group displayed more naive CD4+ cells, plus higher diversity, than the aged donors did.

Each sample used at least 7 million PBMCs. Per individual sample, total RNA of at least 6 micrograms was extracted. For the second PCR, which ran for about 6 to 11 cycles, a sample-barcoded 5' primer and a J-beta primer mix were used. From the 5' RACE reads, TCRdb called clonotypes with MiXCR, one entry per CDR3 protein. The sample consists of more than 800,000 distinct CDR3 sequences, 25% to 35% of them appearing once. The length of the CDR3 is 15 residues. Germline assignment: CDR1 LNHNV and CDR2 YYDKDF (reference sequence). V is TRBV15 and J is TRBJ1-5; D remains ambiguous. The source material was blood. This receptor was obtained from a woman at least 80 years old in good health. This chain's CDR3 is CASSSLGSPNQPQHF. The CDR3 nucleotides read TGTGCCTCCAGCAGTCTCGGGTCTCCGAATCAGCCCCAGCATTTT.